This TCR beta chain was recorded in a study of blood T cells in healthy people across ages. Study-level findings and limits: Older age coincided with a roughly linear decline in TCR beta diversity per million T cells.

A second PCR, run for roughly 7 to 12 cycles, used a sample-barcoded 5' primer plus a J-beta primer mix. Each cDNA molecule was tagged by a template-switch adaptor with 12 random nucleotides. TCRdb called the 5' RACE reads again in MiXCR, with one record for every CDR3 protein. Seen here are about 1,400,000 distinct CDR3 sequences, approximately 59% observed once, and the top ten hold 5.5% to 8%. Each sample provided at least 5.5 micrograms of extracted total RNA. Comment on this clonotype: Its antigen remains unknown.

The CDR3 spans 15 residues. Trimming pared 1 base from V and 5 bases from J, leaving 17 bases between. CDR1 and CDR2 (germline): DFQATT, SNEGSKA (reference sequence). The gene calls are TRBV20-1 and TRBJ1-2; D gene uncertain. The source material was blood. This TCR came from a young man in good health. CDR3 nucleotide sequence: TGCAGTGCTAGAGGACGGGCCTTACTAAAATATGGCTACACCTTC. Translation: CSARGRALLKYGYTF.